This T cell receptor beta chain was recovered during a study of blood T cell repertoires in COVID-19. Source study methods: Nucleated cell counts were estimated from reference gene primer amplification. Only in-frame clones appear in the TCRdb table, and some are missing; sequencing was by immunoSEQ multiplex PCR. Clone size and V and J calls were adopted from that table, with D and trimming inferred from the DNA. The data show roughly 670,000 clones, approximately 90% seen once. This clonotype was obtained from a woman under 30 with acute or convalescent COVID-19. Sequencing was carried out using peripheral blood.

Here the CDR3 DNA reads TGTGCCAGTAGTACCCTCGACGACAGGAATGAGCAGTTCTTC. Translation: CASSTLDDRNEQFF. The chain employs TRBV19 and TRBJ2-1; a weak D match, TRBD1 (6 bases). V lost 4 bases and J 7 bases, leaving 14 bases between the germline ends. Germline V gene data show CDR1 as LNHDA and CDR2 as SQIVND (reference sequence). This CDR3 has 14 residues.